This record covers a single T cell receptor (beta chain). This clonotype came up many times. Its target antigen remains unknown. Per-nucleotide qualities are absent, and no much larger clonotype sits a single base away. This record belongs to a study of post-analysis software for immune sequencing data (dated by TCRdb to between 2014 and 2016). For the wider study: The recorded disease courses included relapsing-remitting, secondary progressive and progressive-relapsing multiple sclerosis, and some patients had no subtype annotation. The multiple sclerosis patient repertoires were compared with more than 10 previously published healthy control repertoires from donors aged about 6 to 26 years. A subset of samples was prepared in parallel using single-end sample barcoding, then pooled and co-amplified after Illumina adapter ligation.

TCR beta repertoires were profiled from peripheral blood of more than ten young patients with multiple sclerosis to demonstrate the VDJtools post-analysis software. The multiple sclerosis patients were children and adolescents between roughly 6 and 16 years of age. The library relied on PCR. Instrument on record: Illumina HiSeq 2500. To reduce PCR and sequencing biases, unique molecular identifiers were incorporated into the TCR beta cDNA libraries. Approximately 500,000 cDNA molecules were obtained per 1 to 10 million input T cells, so each molecule approximated one T cell. The same protocol used for the earlier healthy control dataset was applied to prepare and sequence the patient libraries. Within a given batch, samples were prepared together, multiplexed and sequenced on the same HiSeq lane. For the original study's pipeline: Raw barcoded reads were processed with MIGEC, and single-read molecular identifier groups were discarded before consensus assembly and CDR3 extraction. Clonotype tables were post-analysed with VDJtools, normalizing diversity by down-sampling all datasets to the smallest sample size. In repertoire overlap clustering, CDR3 amino acid sequences, but not nucleotide sequences, were matched to correct batch-related cross-sample contamination. TCRdb handled the public reads itself, with Q25 trimming in fastp and clone calling in MiXCR, and kept productive beta chains. Records with the same CDR3 protein are collapsed into one entry carrying the most frequent genes and DNA. TCRdb assigned the V and J calls; the authors' analysis was not used. The sample has around 250,000 distinct CDR3 sequences on record, 36% of them singletons. The top ten clones comprise 4% to 6% of the sample.

The study at large found these results: Significantly lower normalized Chao1 diversity was found in multiple sclerosis patients than in controls, suggesting substantial peripheral T-cell clonal expansion. The multiple sclerosis patient group was slightly younger than the control group. Direct clustering with F measure revealed strong co-clustering of samples prepared in the same batch, which led to a batch-effect correction.

What was sequenced was blood. The source is a girl between 10 and 17 years old with multiple sclerosis.

At the DNA level, the sequence is TGTGCCAGCATACTAGCGGGGGGGCCGGGCACGTACAATGAGCAGTTCTTC. It encodes CASILAGGPGTYNEQFF. The rearranged chain carries TRBV28 and TRBJ2-1, and 13 junction bases match TRBD2. V loses 7 bases at its end and J loses 4 bases; junction bases beyond the gene matches: 10. Sequences MDHEN (CDR1) and SYDVKM (CDR2) are obtained from the germline V gene. The CDR3 measures 17 amino acids from cysteine to phenylalanine. Just the 51-base CDR3 DNA is kept, in frame starting at base 1. With all but the CDR3 taken from the reference TRBV28 and TRBJ2-1 genes, the full variable domain is: DVKVTQSSRYLVKRTGEKVFLECVQDMDHENMFWYRQDPGLGLRLIYFSYDVKMKEKGDIPEGYSVSREKKERFSLILESASTNQTSMYLCASILAGGPGTYNEQFFGPGTRLTVL.